A single TCR beta chain is shown here with its context. This sample is drawn from a study of shared clonotypes between healthy human individuals. Methods used by the authors: Junction-only immunoSEQ data arrived without quality scores, meaning filtering differed. Using immunoSEQ multiplex PCR, the repertoire was profiled, and TCRdb retains in-frame clones only, with some absent. Clonal size and the V and J genes are those of that table, whereas D and trimming came from the DNA. The data contain about 730,000 clones, over 60% of them singletons. All of the donors resided in Nashville, Tennessee, and each was a Caucasian adult. This CDR3 region has 13 residues. The germline V and J ends were trimmed by 10 bases and 5 bases, with 17 bases remaining between them. Germline V CDR1 and CDR2: MNHNS, SASEGT.

This receptor was taken from a woman in her 30s in good health. The rearrangement joins TRBV6-1 to TRBJ2-5, with TRBD2 as a possible D gene (6 bases). The sequencing input was memory CD4+ T cells sorted from blood. Subset reported: CD45RA-negative fraction. The DNA for the CDR3 is TGTGCCATCGGGGGTTCTGGGCGGGAGACCCAGTACTTC. This gives the protein CAIGGSGRETQYF.